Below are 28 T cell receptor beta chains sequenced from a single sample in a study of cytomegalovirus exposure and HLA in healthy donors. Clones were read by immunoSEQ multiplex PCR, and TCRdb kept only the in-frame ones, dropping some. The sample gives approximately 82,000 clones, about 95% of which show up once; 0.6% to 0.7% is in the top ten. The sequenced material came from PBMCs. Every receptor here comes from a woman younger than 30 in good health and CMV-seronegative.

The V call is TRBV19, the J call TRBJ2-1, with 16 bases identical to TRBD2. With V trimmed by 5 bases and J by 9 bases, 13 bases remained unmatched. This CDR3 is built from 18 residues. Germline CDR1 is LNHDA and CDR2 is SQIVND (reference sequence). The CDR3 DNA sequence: TGTGCCAGTAGTCTAGGGACTAGCGGGAGGGGAGGGGTTGGTGAGCAGTTCTTC. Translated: CASSLGTSGRGGVGEQFF.

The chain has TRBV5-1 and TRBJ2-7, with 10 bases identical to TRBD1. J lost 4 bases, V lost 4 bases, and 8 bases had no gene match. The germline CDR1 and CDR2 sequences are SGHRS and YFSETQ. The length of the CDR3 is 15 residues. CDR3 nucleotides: TGCGCCAGCAGCGGCGCGGGACAGGGGCCTTACGAGCAGTACTTC. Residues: CASSGAGQGPYEQYF.

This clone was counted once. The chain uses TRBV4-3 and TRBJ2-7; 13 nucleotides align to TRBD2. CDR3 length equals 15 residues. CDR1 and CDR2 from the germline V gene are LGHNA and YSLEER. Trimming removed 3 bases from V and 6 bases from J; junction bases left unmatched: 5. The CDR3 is CASSHTSGGASEQYF. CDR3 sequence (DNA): TGCGCCAGCAGCCATACTAGCGGGGGGGCCAGCGAGCAGTACTTC.

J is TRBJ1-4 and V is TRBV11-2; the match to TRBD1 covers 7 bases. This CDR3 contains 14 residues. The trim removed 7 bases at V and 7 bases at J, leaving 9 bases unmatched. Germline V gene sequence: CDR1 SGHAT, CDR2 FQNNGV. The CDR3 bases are TGTGCCAGCACTACGGACAGGCATGGTGAAAAACTGTTTTTT. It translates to CASTTDRHGEKLFF.

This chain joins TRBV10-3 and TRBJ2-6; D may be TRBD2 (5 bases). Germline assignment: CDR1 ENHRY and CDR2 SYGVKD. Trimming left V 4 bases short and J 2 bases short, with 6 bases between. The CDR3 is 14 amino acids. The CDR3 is CAISALAGANVLTF. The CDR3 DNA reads TGTGCCATCAGTGCACTAGCTGGGGCCAACGTCCTGACTTTC.

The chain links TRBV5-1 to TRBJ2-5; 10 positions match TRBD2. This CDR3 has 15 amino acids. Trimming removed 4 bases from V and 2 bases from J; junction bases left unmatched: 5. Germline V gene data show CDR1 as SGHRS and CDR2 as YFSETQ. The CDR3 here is CASSPQRGGQETQYF. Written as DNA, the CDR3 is TGCGCCAGCAGCCCACAGCGGGGGGGACAAGAGACCCAGTACTTC.

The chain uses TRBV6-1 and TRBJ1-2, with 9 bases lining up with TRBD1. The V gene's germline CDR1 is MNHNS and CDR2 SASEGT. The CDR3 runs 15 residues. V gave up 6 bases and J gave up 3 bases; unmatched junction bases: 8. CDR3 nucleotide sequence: TGTGCCAGCAGGCACAGACAGGGGGATTACTATGGCTACACCTTC. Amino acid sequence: CASRHRQGDYYGYTF.

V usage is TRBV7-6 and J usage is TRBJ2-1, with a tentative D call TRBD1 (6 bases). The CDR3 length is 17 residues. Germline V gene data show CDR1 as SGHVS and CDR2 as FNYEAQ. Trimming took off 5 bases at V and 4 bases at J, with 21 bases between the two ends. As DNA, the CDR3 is TGTGCCAGCAGCGCCCCCGCCAACCGGGACAAATACAATGAGCAGTTCTTC. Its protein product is CASSAPANRDKYNEQFF. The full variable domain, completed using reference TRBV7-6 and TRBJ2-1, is GAGVSQSPRYKVTKRGQDVALRCDPISGHVSLYWYRQALGQGPEFLTYFNYEAQQDKSGLPNDRFSAERPEGSISTLTIQRTEQRDSAMYRCASSAPANRDKYNEQFFGPGTRLTVL.

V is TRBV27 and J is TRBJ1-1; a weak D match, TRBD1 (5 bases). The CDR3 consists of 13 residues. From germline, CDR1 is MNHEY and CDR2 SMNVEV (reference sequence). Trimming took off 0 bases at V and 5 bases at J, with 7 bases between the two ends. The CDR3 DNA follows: TGTGCCAGCAGTTTATCGGGGGGGACTGAAGCTTTCTTT. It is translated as CASSLSGGTEAFF.

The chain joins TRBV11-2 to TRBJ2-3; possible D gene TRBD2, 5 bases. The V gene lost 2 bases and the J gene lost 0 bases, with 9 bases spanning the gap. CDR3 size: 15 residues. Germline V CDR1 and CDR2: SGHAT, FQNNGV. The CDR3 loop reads CASSLMSGSTDTQYF. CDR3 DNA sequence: TGTGCCAGCAGCTTAATGAGCGGAAGCACAGATACGCAGTATTTT.

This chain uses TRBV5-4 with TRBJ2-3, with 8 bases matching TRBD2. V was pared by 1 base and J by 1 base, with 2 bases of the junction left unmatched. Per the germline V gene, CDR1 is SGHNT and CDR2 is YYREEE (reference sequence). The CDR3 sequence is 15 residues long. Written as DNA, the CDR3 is TGTGCCAGCAGCTTGAGCGGGGGCCGCACAGATACGCAGTATTTT. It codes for CASSLSGGRTDTQYF. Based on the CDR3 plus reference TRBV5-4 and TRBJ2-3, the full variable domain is ETGVTQSPTHLIKTRGQQVTLRCSSQSGHNTVSWYQQALGQGPQFIFQYYREEENGRGNFPPRFSGLQFPNYSSELNVNALELDDSALYLCASSLSGGRTDTQYFGPGTRLTVL.

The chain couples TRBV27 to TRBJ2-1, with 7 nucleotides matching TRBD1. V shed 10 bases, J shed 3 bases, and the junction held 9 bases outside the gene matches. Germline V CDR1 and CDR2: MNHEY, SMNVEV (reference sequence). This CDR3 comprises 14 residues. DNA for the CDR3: TGTGCCACCTTACCGGGACAGCACTACAATGAGCAGTTCTTC. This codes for CATLPGQHYNEQFF.

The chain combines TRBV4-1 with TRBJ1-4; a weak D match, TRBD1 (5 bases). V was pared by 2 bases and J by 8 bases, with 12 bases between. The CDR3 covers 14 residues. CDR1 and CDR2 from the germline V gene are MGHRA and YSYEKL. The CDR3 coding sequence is TGCGCCAGCAGCCAAAACGGGAGGGGAGAAAAACTGTTTTTT. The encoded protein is CASSQNGRGEKLFF.

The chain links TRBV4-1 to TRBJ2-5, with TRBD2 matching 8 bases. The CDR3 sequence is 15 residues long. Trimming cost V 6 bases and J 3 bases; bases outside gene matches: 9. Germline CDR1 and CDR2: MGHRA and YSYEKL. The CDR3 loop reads CASRRGVGPKETQYF. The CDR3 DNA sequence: TGCGCCAGCAGGCGGGGGGTGGGACCCAAAGAGACCCAGTACTTC.

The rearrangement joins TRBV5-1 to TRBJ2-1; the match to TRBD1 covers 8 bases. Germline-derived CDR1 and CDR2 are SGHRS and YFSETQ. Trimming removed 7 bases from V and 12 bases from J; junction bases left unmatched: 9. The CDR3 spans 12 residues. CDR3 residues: CASGQGAYGQFF. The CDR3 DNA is TGCGCCAGCGGACAGGGCGCTTATGGGCAGTTCTTC.

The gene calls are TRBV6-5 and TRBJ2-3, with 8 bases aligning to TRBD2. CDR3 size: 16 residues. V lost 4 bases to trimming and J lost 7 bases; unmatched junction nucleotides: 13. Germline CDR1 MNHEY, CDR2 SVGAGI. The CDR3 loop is CASSSTLAGSLYTQYF. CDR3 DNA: TGTGCCAGCAGTTCGACATTAGCGGGATCGCTGTATACGCAGTATTTT.

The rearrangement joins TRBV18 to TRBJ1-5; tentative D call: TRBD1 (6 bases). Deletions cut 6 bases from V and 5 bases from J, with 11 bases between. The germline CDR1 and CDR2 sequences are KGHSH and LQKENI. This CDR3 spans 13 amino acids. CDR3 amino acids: CASSTGSDQPQHF. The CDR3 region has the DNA TGTGCCAGCTCCACAGGGTCGGATCAGCCCCAGCATTTT.

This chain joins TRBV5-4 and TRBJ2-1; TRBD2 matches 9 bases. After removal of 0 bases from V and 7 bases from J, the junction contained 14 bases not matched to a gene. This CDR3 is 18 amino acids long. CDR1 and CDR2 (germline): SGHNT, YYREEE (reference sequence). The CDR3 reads CASSLAGTSQLKGNEQFF. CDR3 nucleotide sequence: TGTGCCAGCAGCTTGGCCGGGACTAGCCAATTAAAAGGGAATGAGCAGTTCTTC.

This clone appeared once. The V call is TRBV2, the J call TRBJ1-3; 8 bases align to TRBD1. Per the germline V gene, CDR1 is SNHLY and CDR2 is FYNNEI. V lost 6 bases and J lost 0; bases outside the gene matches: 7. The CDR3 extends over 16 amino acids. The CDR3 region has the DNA TGTGCCAGCAGACCTAACACAGGGGGCTCTGGAAACACCATATATTTT. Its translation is CASRPNTGGSGNTIYF.

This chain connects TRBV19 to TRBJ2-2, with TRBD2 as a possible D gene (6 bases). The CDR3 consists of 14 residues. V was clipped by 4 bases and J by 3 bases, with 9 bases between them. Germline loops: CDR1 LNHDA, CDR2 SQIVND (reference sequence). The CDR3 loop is CASSTREDTGELFF. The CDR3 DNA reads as TGTGCCAGTAGTACTAGGGAGGACACCGGGGAGCTGTTTTTT.

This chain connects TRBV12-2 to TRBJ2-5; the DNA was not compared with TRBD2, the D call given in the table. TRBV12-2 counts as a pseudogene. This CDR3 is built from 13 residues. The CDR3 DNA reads TGTGCAGGGCGGGGGGCTAGCAAAGAGACCCAGTACTTC. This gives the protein CAGRGASKETQYF.

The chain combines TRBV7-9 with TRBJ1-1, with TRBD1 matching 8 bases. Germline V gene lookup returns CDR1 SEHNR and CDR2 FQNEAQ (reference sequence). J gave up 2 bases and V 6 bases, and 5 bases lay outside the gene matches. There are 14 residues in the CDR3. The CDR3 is CASRPQGGNTEAFF. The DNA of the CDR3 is TGTGCCAGCAGACCACAGGGGGGAAACACTGAAGCTTTCTTT.

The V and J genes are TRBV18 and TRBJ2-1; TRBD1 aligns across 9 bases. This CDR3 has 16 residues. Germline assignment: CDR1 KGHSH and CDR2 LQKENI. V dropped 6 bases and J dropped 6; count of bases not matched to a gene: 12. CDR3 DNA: TGTGCCAGCTCCAGCATCAGGACAGGGGAACGCAATGAGCAGTTCTTC. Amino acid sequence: CASSSIRTGERNEQFF.

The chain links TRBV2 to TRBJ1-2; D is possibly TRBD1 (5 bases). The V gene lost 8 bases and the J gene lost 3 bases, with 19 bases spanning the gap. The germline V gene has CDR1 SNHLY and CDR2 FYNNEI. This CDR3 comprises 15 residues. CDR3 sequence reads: CASRDLPGYDYGYTF. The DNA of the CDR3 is TGTGCCAGCCGGGACTTACCAGGGTACGACTATGGCTACACCTTC.

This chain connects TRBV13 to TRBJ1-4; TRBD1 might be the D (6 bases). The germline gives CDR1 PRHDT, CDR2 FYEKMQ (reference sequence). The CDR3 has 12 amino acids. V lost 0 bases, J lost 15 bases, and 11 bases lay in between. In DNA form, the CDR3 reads TGTGCCAGCAGCTTAGGAGGGACAAGGATGTTTTTT. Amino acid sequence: CASSLGGTRMFF.

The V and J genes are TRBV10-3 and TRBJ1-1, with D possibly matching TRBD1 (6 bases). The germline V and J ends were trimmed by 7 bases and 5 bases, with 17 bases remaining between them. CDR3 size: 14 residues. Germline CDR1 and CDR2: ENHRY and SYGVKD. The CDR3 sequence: CAIKIQGPGTEAFF. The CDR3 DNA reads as TGTGCCATCAAGATACAGGGCCCGGGAACTGAAGCTTTCTTT.

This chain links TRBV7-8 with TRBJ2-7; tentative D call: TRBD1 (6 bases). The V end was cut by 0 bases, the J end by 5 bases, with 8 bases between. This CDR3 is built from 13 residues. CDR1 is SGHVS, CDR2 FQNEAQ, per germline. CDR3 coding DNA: TGTGCCAGCAGCTTAGCTCACAGGGACGAGCAGTACTTC. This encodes CASSLAHRDEQYF.

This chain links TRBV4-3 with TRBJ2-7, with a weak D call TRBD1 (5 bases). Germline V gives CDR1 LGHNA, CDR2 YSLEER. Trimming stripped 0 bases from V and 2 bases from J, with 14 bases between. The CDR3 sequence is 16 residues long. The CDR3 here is CASSQDLQGLPYEQYF. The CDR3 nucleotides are TGCGCCAGCAGCCAAGATCTCCAGGGCCTTCCCTACGAGCAGTACTTC.